This record concerns one T cell receptor beta chain sequence. This entry is derived from a study of cytomegalovirus exposure and HLA in healthy donors. The PCR ran on 60 Vbeta and 13 Jbeta primers. Clones were read by immunoSEQ multiplex PCR, and TCRdb kept only the in-frame ones, dropping some. This table has about 120,000 clones, about 72% appearing once. Germline V gives CDR1 SGHNT, CDR2 YYREEE (reference sequence). V lost 3 bases to trimming and J lost 4 bases, with 14 bases between them. The length of the CDR3 is 15 residues. The chain is built from TRBV5-4 and TRBJ2-1, with a weak D call TRBD1 (5 bases). Source material: PBMCs. The clonotype comes from a man aged 50 to 59 in good health and CMV-seropositive. CDR3 in DNA: TGTGCCAGCAGCTCGAAAAGGACACAATACAATGAGCAGTTCTTC. Protein: CASSSKRTQYNEQFF.